This TCR beta chain was recorded in a study of blood T cell repertoires in COVID-19. Turning to the study itself: The United States, Italy and Spain were the sources of the acute and convalescent COVID-19 samples. Sources were T cells, B-cell-depleted T cells, or PBMCs; the material itself was cDNA or gDNA.

Authors' analysis steps: Amplification with reference gene primers provided the estimates of nucleated cell counts. Profiled with immunoSEQ multiplex PCR; TCRdb holds only in-frame clones, not every one. The D gene and trimming were derived from the DNA, and the V and J assignments and clone size from that table. Of some 150,000 clones listed, almost 85% were seen once; the top ten hold around 2.9%. Trimming removed 3 bases from V and 2 bases from J, with 14 bases in between. The germline gives CDR1 SGHVS, CDR2 FQNEAQ. The CDR3 sequence is 16 residues long. The receptor's source is a middle-aged man with acute or convalescent COVID-19. Sequencing input: peripheral blood. The V gene is TRBV7-8, the J gene TRBJ1-5, with a possible D match to TRBD1 (6 bases). This chain's CDR3 is CASSFAAGGGNQPQHF. The CDR3 nucleotides read TGTGCCAGCAGCTTCGCGGCTGGGGGCGGCAATCAGCCCCAGCATTTT. The entire variable domain, with the rest obtained from reference TRBV7-8 and TRBJ1-5, is as follows: GAGVSQSPRYKVAKRGQDVALRCDPISGHVSLFWYQQALGQGPEFLTYFQNEAQLDKSGLPSDRFFAERPEGSVSTLKIQRTQQEDSAVYLCASSFAAGGGNQPQHFGDGTRLSIL.